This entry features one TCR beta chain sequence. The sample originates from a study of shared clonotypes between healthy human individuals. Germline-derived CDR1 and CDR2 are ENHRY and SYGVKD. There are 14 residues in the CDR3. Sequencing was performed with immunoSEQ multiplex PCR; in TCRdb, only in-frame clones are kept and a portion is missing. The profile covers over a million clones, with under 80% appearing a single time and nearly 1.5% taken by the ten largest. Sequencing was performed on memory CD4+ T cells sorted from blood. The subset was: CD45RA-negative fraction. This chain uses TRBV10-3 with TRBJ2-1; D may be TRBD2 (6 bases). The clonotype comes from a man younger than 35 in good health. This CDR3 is CASGIQVGHDEQFF. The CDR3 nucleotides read TGTGCTAGCGGTATTCAAGTAGGGCACGATGAGCAGTTCTTC.